This passage covers 19 T cell receptor beta chains from one sample sequenced in a study of identifying expanded T cells in peripheral blood. Produced via immunoSEQ multiplex PCR; TCRdb's table is partial and in-frame only. The sample has around 120,000 clones, roughly 89% seen once. Material: blood. The receptors were gathered from a person aged 18-70 years in good health.

CDR3: CASSSTGYYNEQFF. CDR3 coding DNA: TGTGCCAGCAGCTCCACTGGGTACTACAATGAGCAGTTCTTC. The rearrangement uses TRBV7-6 and TRBJ2-1; D is unclear. Germline assignment: CDR1 SGHVS and CDR2 FNYEAQ. V shed 4 bases and J shed 3 bases, with 10 bases lying between them. The CDR3 covers 14 residues.

The chain joins TRBV15 to TRBJ2-2, with 8 bases matching TRBD1. Unmatched junction bases numbered 11, after V lost 1 base and J lost 7 bases. The CDR3 is made up of 17 amino acids. The germline V gene has CDR1 LNHNV and CDR2 YYDKDF (reference sequence). In nucleotides, the CDR3 is TGTGCCACCAGCAGAGTAGGAGGACAGGGTTCAAGCGGGGAGCTGTTTTTT. It codes for CATSRVGGQGSSGELFF.

The V gene is TRBV7-2, the J gene TRBJ2-7; no firm D call. The germline CDR1 and CDR2 sequences are SGHTA and FQGNSA. Trimming cost V 3 bases and J 1 base, with 10 bases left between them. The CDR3 is 14 amino acids. CDR3 amino acids: CASSLDGLSYEQYF. The CDR3 DNA reads TGTGCCAGCAGCTTGGACGGATTGTCCTACGAGCAGTACTTC.

The count of this clone is one. This chain connects TRBV18 to TRBJ2-7; D remains ambiguous. CDR1 and CDR2 from the germline V gene are KGHSH and LQKENI. The V gene lost 2 bases and the J gene lost 0 bases, with 5 bases spanning the gap. CDR3 length: 13 residues. The CDR3 sequence: CASSPENSYEQYF. CDR3 nucleotides: TGTGCCAGCTCACCAGAGAACTCCTACGAGCAGTACTTC.

The CDR3 spells CASSIVGRGTTEAFF. The CDR3 coding sequence is TGTGCCAGTAGTATAGTGGGCAGGGGGACGACTGAAGCTTTCTTT. The chain links TRBV19 to TRBJ1-1, with TRBD1 matching over 7 bases. J was trimmed by 5 bases and V by 1 base; bases with no gene match: 7. Germline CDR1 is LNHDA and CDR2 is SQIVND (reference sequence). CDR3 size: 15 residues.

The chain joins TRBV11-2 to TRBJ2-5; 12 bases map to TRBD1. V shed 3 bases, J shed 2 bases, and the junction held 10 bases outside the gene matches. The CDR3 loop spans 18 amino acids. In germline, CDR1 is SGHAT, CDR2 FQNNGV. CDR3 loop: CASSFGTGGFVYQETQYF. CDR3 DNA sequence: TGTGCCAGCAGCTTTGGGACAGGGGGCTTTGTTTATCAAGAGACCCAGTACTTC.

The rearrangement uses TRBV7-2 and TRBJ1-4; perhaps TRBD1 as D (6 bases). This CDR3 is 15 amino acids long. Germline loops: CDR1 SGHTA, CDR2 FQGNSA. V lost 3 bases to trimming and J lost 4 bases, with 12 bases between them. The CDR3 region is CASSLRGTDNEKLFF. The CDR3 region has the DNA TGTGCCAGCAGCTTGAGGGGGACTGATAATGAAAAACTGTTTTTT.

The chain is built from TRBV9 and TRBJ1-1; possibly TRBD1 for D (5 bases). Looked up from germline, CDR1 is SGDLS and CDR2 is YYNGEE. Trimming stripped 0 bases from V and 1 base from J, with 7 bases between. The CDR3 spans 14 residues. CDR3 nucleotides: TGTGCCAGCAGCGTAGACAGGCGGAACACTGAAGCTTTCTTT. Its translation is CASSVDRRNTEAFF.

This clone was counted between two and nine times. The chain carries TRBV30 and TRBJ1-1; 11 bases map to TRBD1. V dropped 2 bases and J dropped 1; count of bases not matched to a gene: 9. There are 17 residues in the CDR3. Germline CDR1 GTSNPN, CDR2 SVGIG (reference sequence). CDR3 nucleotide sequence: TGTGCCTGGAGTCGAGGGACAGGGGGAGCTTGGAACACTGAAGCTTTCTTT. This encodes CAWSRGTGGAWNTEAFF.

This clone has only one observation. The chain couples TRBV28 to TRBJ2-3; D gene uncertain. V lost 6 bases, J lost 2 bases, and 21 bases lay in between. Germline CDR1 reads MDHEN; CDR2 reads SYDVKM. CDR3 size: 17 residues. The DNA for the CDR3 is TGTGCCAGCAGAACGCGACGGATTAGAACCCCCACAGATACGCAGTATTTT. It is translated as CASRTRRIRTPTDTQYF.

The rearrangement joins TRBV28 to TRBJ1-2, with TRBD1 identical over 7 bases. V was pared by 5 bases and J by 2 bases, with 8 bases of the junction left unmatched. Germline assignment: CDR1 MDHEN and CDR2 SYDVKM. The CDR3 totals 15 residues. The CDR3, as DNA: TGTGCCAGCAGTCCGACCGTACAGGGGAACTATGGCTACACCTTC. This encodes CASSPTVQGNYGYTF.

This chain uses TRBV19 with TRBJ1-2, with D possibly TRBD1 on 6 matching bases. The CDR3 is made up of 14 amino acids. CDR1 is LNHDA, CDR2 SQIVND, per germline (reference sequence). Trimming pared 6 bases from V and 4 bases from J, leaving 15 bases between. CDR3 in DNA: TGTGCCAGTAGGCCGCCTTGGGACACCTATGGCTACACCTTC. Amino acid sequence: CASRPPWDTYGYTF.

The chain uses TRBV11-3 and TRBJ2-1; D is perhaps TRBD2 (5 bases). V lost 1 base, J lost 4 bases, and 20 bases lay in between. Germline loops: CDR1 SGHNT, CDR2 YENEEA. The CDR3 covers 18 residues. This chain's CDR3 is CASSLGVYGPEDYNEQFF. The CDR3 DNA is TGTGCCAGCAGCTTAGGGGTGTACGGCCCGGAGGATTACAATGAGCAGTTCTTC.

The rearrangement links TRBV9 to TRBJ2-3, with unresolved D. CDR3 size: 15 residues. V was cut by 6 bases and J by 0 bases, with 14 bases left in between. Germline CDR1 reads SGDLS; CDR2 reads YYNGEE. The DNA for the CDR3 is TGTGCCAGCAAGGTCAGTTCAGCTAGCACAGATACGCAGTATTTT. Amino acid sequence: CASKVSSASTDTQYF.

The rearrangement uses TRBV6-1 and TRBJ1-6, with D possibly being TRBD1 (6 bases). Germline V CDR1 and CDR2: MNHNS, SASEGT. The CDR3 contains 13 residues. V shed 7 bases and J shed 13 bases, with 17 bases lying between them. In DNA form, the CDR3 reads TGTGCCAGCACGGAGAGAGGGGGTCCCCCCCTCCACTTT. Residues: CASTERGGPPLHF.

This sequence joins TRBV18 and TRBJ1-3, with D perhaps matching TRBD1 (5 bases). CDR3 length equals 14 residues. Germline V gene lookup returns CDR1 KGHSH and CDR2 LQKENI. Trimming shortened V by 3 bases and J by 0 bases, and 6 bases separated the two germline ends. For the CDR3, the DNA is TGTGCCAGCTCACCGGACAACTCTGGAAACACCATATATTTT. Translating it yields CASSPDNSGNTIYF.

V is TRBV6-5 and J is TRBJ2-1; D uncertain. Germline V lookup: CDR1 MNHEY, CDR2 SVGAGI. The CDR3 is made up of 13 amino acids. Trimming left V 7 bases short and J 4 bases short, with 11 bases between. CDR3 sequence (DNA): TGTGCCAGCAAGAAAGACCTATACAATGAGCAGTTCTTC. Encoded protein: CASKKDLYNEQFF.

The chain uses TRBV5-4 and TRBJ2-3, with a tentative D call TRBD1 (5 bases). Germline V gene sequence: CDR1 SGHNT, CDR2 YYREEE (reference sequence). The CDR3 is 16 amino acids. V shed 4 bases and J shed 3 bases, with 18 bases lying between them. The DNA of the CDR3 is TGTGCCAGCAGCCAGGGCCGAACCATAAGTACAGATACGCAGTATTTT. Protein sequence: CASSQGRTISTDTQYF. Using reference TRBV5-4 and TRBJ2-3 for the parts outside the CDR3, the full variable domain is ETGVTQSPTHLIKTRGQQVTLRCSSQSGHNTVSWYQQALGQGPQFIFQYYREEENGRGNFPPRFSGLQFPNYSSELNVNALELDDSALYLCASSQGRTISTDTQYFGPGTRLTVL.

CDR3 bases: TGTGCCAGCTCCCTAGCGGGAGGGGCTAACTATGGCTACACCTTC. Encoded protein: CASSLAGGANYGYTF. This sequence joins TRBV19 and TRBJ1-2; D might be TRBD1 (5 bases). Germline CDR1 and CDR2: LNHDA and SQIVND (reference sequence). The ends were cut back, 9 bases at V and 0 bases at J, with 17 bases in the middle. The CDR3 length is 15 residues.